Sequencing of this T cell receptor (beta chain) was carried out in a study of radiation and T cells in renal cell carcinoma. On this clone: The antigen is undetermined.

Germline CDR1 and CDR2: MGHRA and YSYEKL. Trimming removed 2 bases from V and 3 bases from J, with 11 bases in between. This CDR3 is built from 14 residues. Here immunoSEQ multiplex PCR was the method, and the copy in TCRdb shows in-frame clones only, minus some. The sample records around 170,000 clones, roughly nine tenths being singletons. Broader study findings: In blood, top tumor clones expanded by 2 weeks, shrinking by 4.

Specified time point: blood 4 weeks post-SBRT, at nephrectomy. The treatment denotes: 15 Gy SBRT to primary tumor, nephrectomy 4 weeks later. Nephrectomy followed 15 Gy stereotactic body radiation by 4 weeks. This sequence originates from a woman in her 50s with renal cell carcinoma. The chain couples TRBV4-1 to TRBJ2-7; no clear D. The material was blood, obtained from a patient whose treatment included radiotherapy and nephrectomy. CDR3 amino acids: CASSQSPTYYEQYF. DNA of the CDR3: TGCGCCAGCAGCCAATCCCCAACTTACTACGAGCAGTACTTC.